This record looks at one T cell receptor beta chain sequence and its context. Sequencing used immunoSEQ multiplex PCR; TCRdb keeps in-frame clones, though not all of them. The sample includes about 97,000 clones, about 90% of them seen just once. This record comes from a study of control samples from healthy donors and cancer patients. Germline assignment: CDR1 SGHDT and CDR2 YYEEEE. CDR3 size: 13 residues. Trimming removed 4 bases from V and 5 bases from J; junction bases left unmatched: 2. The TCR sequence derives from a woman aged 18-29 years in good health. The sequencing sample was made of blood. The V gene is TRBV5-6, the J gene TRBJ2-7; 11 bases fit TRBD1. The CDR3: CASSRTGGHEQYF. The CDR3 nucleotides read TGTGCCAGCAGCCGGACAGGGGGCCACGAGCAGTACTTC.